Sequencing of this T cell receptor (beta chain) was carried out in a study of cytomegalovirus exposure and HLA in healthy donors. Study results and limitations: In a later analysis, the majority of CMV-associated beta chains seemingly showed HLA restriction. Most likely, a cluster of highly shared sequence variants arose as a sequencing artifact.

Details on this clone: Its specificity is unknown.

Primers included in the PCR were 60 Vbeta and 13 Jbeta primers. Method: immunoSEQ multiplex PCR; TCRdb's copy keeps in-frame clones and lacks some. The sample has around 130,000 clones; the top ten hold about 1.6%. The CDR3 is 16 amino acids. Germline CDR1 LGHNA, CDR2 YNFKEQ. J lost 4 bases, V lost 4 bases, and 9 bases had no gene match. The sample comprised PBMCs. This receptor was identified in a woman aged 40-49 years in good health and CMV-seronegative. The chain links TRBV4-2 to TRBJ2-1; 8 bases match TRBD2. The DNA for the CDR3 is TGTGCCAGCAGCCCCCGATCCGGGGGGGCTTACAATGAGCAGTTCTTC. This gives the protein CASSPRSGGAYNEQFF.